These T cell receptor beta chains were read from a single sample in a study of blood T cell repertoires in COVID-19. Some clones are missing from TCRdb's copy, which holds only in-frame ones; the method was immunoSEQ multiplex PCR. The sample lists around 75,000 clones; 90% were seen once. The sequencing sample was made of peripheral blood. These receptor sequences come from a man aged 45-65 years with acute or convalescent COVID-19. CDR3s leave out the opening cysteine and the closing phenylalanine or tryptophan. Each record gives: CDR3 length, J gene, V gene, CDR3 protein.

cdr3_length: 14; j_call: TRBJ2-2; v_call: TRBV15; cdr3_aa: ATSFPGLAGVGELF
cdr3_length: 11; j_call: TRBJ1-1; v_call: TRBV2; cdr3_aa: ARSKKMNTEAF
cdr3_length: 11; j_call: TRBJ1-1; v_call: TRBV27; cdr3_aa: ASSKQGNTEAF
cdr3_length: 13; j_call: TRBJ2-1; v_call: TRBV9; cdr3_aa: ASSPRTGGLNEQF
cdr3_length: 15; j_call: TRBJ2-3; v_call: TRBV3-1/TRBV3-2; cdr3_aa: ASSHKRTSGFTDTQY
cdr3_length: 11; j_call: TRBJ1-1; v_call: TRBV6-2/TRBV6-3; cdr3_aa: ASSQLGWTEAF
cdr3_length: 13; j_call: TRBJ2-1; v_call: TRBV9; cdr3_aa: ASSESGSSYNEQF
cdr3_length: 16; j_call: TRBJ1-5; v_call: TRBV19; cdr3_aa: ATARTGIFQAGNQPQH
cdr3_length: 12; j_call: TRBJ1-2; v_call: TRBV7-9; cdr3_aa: ASSPGGSYYGYT
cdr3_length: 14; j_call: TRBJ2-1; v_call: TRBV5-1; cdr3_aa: ASSLGGQGRDNEQF
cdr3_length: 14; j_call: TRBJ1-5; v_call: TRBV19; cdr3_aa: ASSQNRGGWVQPQH
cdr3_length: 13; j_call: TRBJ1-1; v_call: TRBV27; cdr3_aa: ASSLLTGVDTEAF
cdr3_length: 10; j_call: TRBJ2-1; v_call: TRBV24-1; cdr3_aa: ATSDFREEKF
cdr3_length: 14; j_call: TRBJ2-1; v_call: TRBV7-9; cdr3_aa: ASAFQREERYNEQF
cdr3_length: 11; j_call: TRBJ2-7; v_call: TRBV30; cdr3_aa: AFLGDRVNEQY
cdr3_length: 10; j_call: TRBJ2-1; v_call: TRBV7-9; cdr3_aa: ASSGQGNEQF
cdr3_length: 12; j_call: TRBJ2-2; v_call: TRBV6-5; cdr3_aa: ASSYLANTGELF
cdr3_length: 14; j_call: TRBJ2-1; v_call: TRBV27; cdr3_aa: ASSFITGVSLNEQF
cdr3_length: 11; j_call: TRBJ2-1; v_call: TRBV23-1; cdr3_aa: ASSQSVRNEQF
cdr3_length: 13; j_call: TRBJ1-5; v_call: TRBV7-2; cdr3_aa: ASSPGTSGNQPQH
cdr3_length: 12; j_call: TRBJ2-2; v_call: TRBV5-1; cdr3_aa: ASSTDYNTGELF
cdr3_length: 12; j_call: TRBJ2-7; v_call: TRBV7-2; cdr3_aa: ASSPEPRFYEQY
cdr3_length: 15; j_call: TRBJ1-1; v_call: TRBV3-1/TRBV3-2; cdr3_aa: ASSGGQRRRMNTEAF
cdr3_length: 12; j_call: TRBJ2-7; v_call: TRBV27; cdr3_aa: ASGRSGGSYEQY
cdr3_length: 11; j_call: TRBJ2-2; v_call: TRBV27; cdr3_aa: ASSFEMAGELF
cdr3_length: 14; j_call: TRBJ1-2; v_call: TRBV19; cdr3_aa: ASSSPGTPYNGGYT
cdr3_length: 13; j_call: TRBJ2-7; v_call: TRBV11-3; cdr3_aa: ASTAGGFNWYEQY
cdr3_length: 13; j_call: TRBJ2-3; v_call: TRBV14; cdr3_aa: ASSPGVGRTDTQY
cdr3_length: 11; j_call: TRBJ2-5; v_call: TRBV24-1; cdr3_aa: ATSESQTGTQY
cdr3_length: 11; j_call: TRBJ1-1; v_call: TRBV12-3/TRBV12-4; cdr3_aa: ASSFERNTEAF
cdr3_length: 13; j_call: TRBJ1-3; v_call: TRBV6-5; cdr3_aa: ASSLGAPLGNTIY
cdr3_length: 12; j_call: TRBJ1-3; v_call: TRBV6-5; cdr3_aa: ASSPLSSGNTIY
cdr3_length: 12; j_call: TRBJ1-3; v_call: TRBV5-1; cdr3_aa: ASSHQGSGNTIY
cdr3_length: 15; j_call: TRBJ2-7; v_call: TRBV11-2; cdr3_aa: ASSLDFRLADLYEQY
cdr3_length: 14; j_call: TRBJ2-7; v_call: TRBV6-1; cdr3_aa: ASSEGGVGSLYEQY
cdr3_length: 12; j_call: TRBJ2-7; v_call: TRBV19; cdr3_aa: ASSPTVFLYEQY
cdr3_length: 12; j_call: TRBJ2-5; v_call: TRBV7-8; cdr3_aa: ASSLAGGRETQY
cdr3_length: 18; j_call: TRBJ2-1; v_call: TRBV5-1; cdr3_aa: ASSPRSLAGESRSYNEQF
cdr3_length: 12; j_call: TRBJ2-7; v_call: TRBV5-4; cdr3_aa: ASSSGQGFYEQY
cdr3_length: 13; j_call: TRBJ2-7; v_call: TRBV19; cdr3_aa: ASSSRTGLIYEQY
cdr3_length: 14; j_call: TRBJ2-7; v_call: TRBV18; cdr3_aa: ASSPGRDSFSYEQY
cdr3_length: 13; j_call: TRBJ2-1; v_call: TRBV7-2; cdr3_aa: ASSLGQGTYNEQF
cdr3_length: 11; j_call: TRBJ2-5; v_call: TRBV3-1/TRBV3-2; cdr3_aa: ASGGRAQETQY
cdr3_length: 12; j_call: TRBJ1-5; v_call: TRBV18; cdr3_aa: ASSSGDSNQPQH
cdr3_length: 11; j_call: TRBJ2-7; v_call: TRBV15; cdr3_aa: ATRSTYSYEQY
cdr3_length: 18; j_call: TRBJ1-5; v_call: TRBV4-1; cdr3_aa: ASSHDPDKGNMLGNQPQH
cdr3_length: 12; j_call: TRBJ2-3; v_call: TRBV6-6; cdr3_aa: ASIIGQREDTQY
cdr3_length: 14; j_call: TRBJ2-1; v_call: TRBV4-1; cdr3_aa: ASSPRTAQAQNEQF
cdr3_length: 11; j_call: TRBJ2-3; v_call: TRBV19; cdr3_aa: ASNPRGTDTQY